This TCR beta chain derives from a study of Ad26.COV2.S vaccination and SARS-CoV-2 variants (dated by TCRdb to about 2021). Background on the whole study: Vaccine-arm donors were drawn from COV1001, a multicentre, randomized, double-blind, placebo-controlled phase I-IIa trial of Ad26.COV2.S in healthy adults. A total of some 30 samples were included in the TCR-sequenced set, comprising roughly 19 Ad26.COV2.S vaccine recipients, 5 placebo recipients and 8 SARS-CoV-2 convalescent individuals. The specificity and breadth of SARS-CoV-2-reactive T cell receptors after Ad26.COV2.S vaccination were assessed by TCRbeta repertoire sequencing. Throughout the experiments and outcome assessment, investigators stayed blinded to trial group allocation. Ad26.COV2.S was given intramuscularly at 5x10^10 or 1x10^11 viral particles, as a single shot or as two shots 56 days apart. Trial participants were randomized into five groups of five, in which low-dose or high-dose Ad26.COV2.S was given once or twice, or placebo was given on both occasions.

Results the study describes overall, beyond this receptor: After vaccination, spike-specific CD8+ and CD4+ T cell responses were reported to show substantial breadth. Vaccine and placebo recipients had similar non-spike TCR breadth, a finding consistent with the vaccine containing only spike. The study lacked the statistical power to compare responses across vaccine doses or regimens. It was noted by the authors that total T cell responses may have been underestimated by the TCR breadth and depth analyses. Ad26.COV2.S recipients had higher spike-specific TCR breadth than placebo recipients (P = 0.0014).

Via the germline V gene, CDR1 is MGHRA and CDR2 YSYEKL. From cysteine to phenylalanine, the CDR3 is 18 amino acids long. Only CDR3 DNA is held: 54 bases, read in frame from base 1. Here V drops 1 base and J drops 2 bases, and the junction holds 7 bases not matched to any gene. About this clone itself: The antigen this receptor binds is unknown. The sample holds no much larger clone one base away, and base qualities are not on file.

TCRbeta CDR3 regions were sequenced with the immunoSEQ Assay. After extraction, genomic DNA underwent amplification by bias-controlled multiplex PCR, followed by high-throughput sequencing. Concerning the study's data processing: To quantify the absolute abundance of each unique TCRbeta CDR3 region, sequences were collapsed and filtered. T cell fraction was estimated by normalization of TCRbeta template counts to usable DNA, with usable DNA being measured through amplification of reference genes present in all nucleated cells. Repertoire TCRs were annotated as SARS-CoV-2-specific by exact matching of V gene, CDR3 amino acid sequence and J gene to a known reactive TCR set. The reference SARS-CoV-2 TCR set was obtained from MIRA and was filtered for enrichment in COVID-19-positive ImmuneCODE repertoires, whereby public or cross-reactive TCRs were removed. Using the MIRA antigens, annotated TCRs were further analysed by specific ORF or by position within an ORF. Depth was the summed frequency of annotated unique rearrangements, while breadth was defined as annotated unique rearrangements over total unique productive rearrangements. Two-sided Wilcoxon rank-sum tests were applied when comparing TCR breadth between groups. TCRdb mirrors the immuneACCESS table, restricted to in-frame sequences. Some clones are absent from its copies; in checked studies, under half trace to an unresolved V gene, and the reason for the others is unknown. V and J calls and clone size come straight from that table; D and trimming were deduced from the DNA. Counted in this sample were 300,000 to 400,000 clones; over 75% of them appeared once. The ten largest clones capture 3.4% of the sample.

Interpreted using the paper, the treatment or condition label stands for: over 15 received Ad26.COV2.S at low or high dose, single or two shots; about 5 received placebo; per-sample allocation not given. For vaccine and placebo recipients, the sequenced repertoires came from samples collected on day 63 after the first injection. Between 29 July and 7 August 2020, Cohort 1b enrolled 25 adults aged 18-55 years at one site in Boston, USA. Ad26.COV2.S consisted of a replication-incompetent adenovirus type 26 vector by which a prefusion-stabilized SARS-CoV-2 spike protein from the original Wuhan strain was expressed.

This specimen consisted of peripheral blood, obtained in a trial of Ad26.COV2.S vaccine versus placebo. The sequence came from a person between 18 and 59 years old who received the Ad26.COV2.S COVID-19 vaccine or a placebo. This chain is built from TRBV4-1 and TRBJ2-6, with 8 bases aligning to TRBD1. The CDR3 in this case is CASSQGQGAGTGANVLTF. DNA sequence: TGCGCCAGCAGCCAAGGGCAGGGGGCGGGTACTGGGGCCAACGTCCTGACTTTC.